Reported below is one T cell receptor (beta chain). From the 5' RACE reads, TCRdb lists one entry per CDR3 protein and no DNA. The specimen's table records under 600,000 distinct CDR3 sequences. The data originate from a study of T cells expressing NK-cell markers. The overall study: Most of the eight sequenced donors tested HCMV-seropositive; one tested seronegative.

Germline lookup yields CDR1 SGHRS and CDR2 YFSETQ. The CDR3 contains 15 residues. Sequencing was carried out using blood T cells: a sorted CD56 or NKG2C T cell subset, CD4+ or CD8+ T cells, or bulk PBMC T cells (not recorded which). The chain joins TRBV5-1 to TRBJ2-7; lacking DNA, the TRBD2 call made by TCRdb goes unchecked. The receptor was isolated from a woman in her fifties or sixties in good health. This CDR3 is CASRAGTSVSYEQYF.